This entry lists 6 T cell receptor beta chains sequenced from one sample in a study of cytomegalovirus exposure and HLA in healthy donors. With 60 Vbeta and 13 Jbeta primers, the PCR was carried out. Assay used: immunoSEQ multiplex PCR; TCRdb lists only in-frame clones, some missing. The sample includes about 130,000 clones, 70% to 80% of them seen just once. The material sequenced was PBMCs. These receptors all stem from a woman aged 55-69 years in good health and CMV-seronegative.

The chain couples TRBV5-1 to TRBJ2-3; 9 nucleotides match TRBD2. The V and J ends lost 5 bases and 5 bases, in that order; junction bases with no gene match: 9. The CDR3 loop spans 15 amino acids. Germline values: CDR1 SGHRS, CDR2 YFSETQ. In nucleotides, the CDR3 is TGCGCCAGCAGGGGTAGCGGGGGACCTGGAGATACGCAGTATTTT. Protein product: CASRGSGGPGDTQYF.

The J gene is TRBJ2-2, the V gene TRBV7-3, with D possibly matching TRBD1 (5 bases). The V end lost 5 bases, the J end lost 6 bases, and 10 bases lay between the germline ends. The CDR3 is 13 amino acids. Germline V gene lookup returns CDR1 SGHTA and CDR2 FQGTGA. CDR3 in amino acids: CASSPHRSGELFF. In DNA, the CDR3 is TGTGCCAGCAGCCCGCACAGGTCCGGGGAGCTGTTTTTT.

This sequence joins TRBV18 and TRBJ2-1; 7 positions match TRBD1. With V trimmed by 6 bases and J by 3 bases, 8 bases remained unmatched. This CDR3 is built from 15 residues. CDR1 is KGHSH and CDR2 is LQKENI in the germline V gene. CDR3 nucleotide sequence: TGTGCCAGCTCGGTCCAACCAGGGGGCTACAATGAGCAGTTCTTC. Translating gives CASSVQPGGYNEQFF.

The chain employs TRBV27 and TRBJ2-1; 10 nucleotides align to TRBD2. The V and J ends lost 6 bases and 6 bases, in that order; junction bases with no gene match: 8. From germline, CDR1 is MNHEY and CDR2 SMNVEV (reference sequence). This CDR3 is built from 15 residues. The CDR3 region is CASRSFSGRFNEQFF. CDR3 sequence (DNA): TGTGCCAGCAGGTCTTTTAGCGGGAGGTTCAATGAGCAGTTCTTC.

This chain joins TRBV30 and TRBJ2-1; weak D call: TRBD2 (5 bases). V gave up 4 bases and J gave up 7 bases, with 14 bases separating them. This CDR3 comprises 13 residues. Germline lookup yields CDR1 GTSNPN and CDR2 SVGIG (reference sequence). The CDR3 sequence: CAWTEGRGNEQFF. CDR3 sequence (DNA): TGTGCCTGGACCGAGGGCCGGGGTAATGAGCAGTTCTTC.

The chain combines TRBV19 with TRBJ1-1; 11 bases match TRBD1. Germline loops: CDR1 LNHDA, CDR2 SQIVND (reference sequence). The CDR3 totals 15 residues. V trimming: 5 bases; J trimming: 1 base; junction bases outside the gene matches: 3. In DNA form, the CDR3 reads TGTGCCAGTAGTGCCGGGACAGGGGGGAACACTGAAGCTTTCTTT. Translating gives CASSAGTGGNTEAFF.